One and the same sample provided the 3 T cell receptor beta chains below, sequenced in a study of blood T cell repertoires in COVID-19. Data came from immunoSEQ multiplex PCR; TCRdb stores just in-frame clones and leaves some out. The repertoire includes about 130,000 clones, approximately 83% of them detected once, and around 16% sits in the top ten. Specimen: peripheral blood. The receptors stem from a woman aged 45-65 years who had recovered from COVID-19.

The V call is TRBV7-3, the J call TRBJ2-1; D unclear. The CDR3 loop spans 15 amino acids. Per the germline V gene, CDR1 is SGHTA and CDR2 is FQGTGA. The ends were cut back, 5 bases at V and 0 bases at J, with 11 bases in the middle. The CDR3 coding sequence is TGTGCCAGCAGCCTAAGTGATAGCTCCTACAATGAGCAGTTCTTC. Amino acids: CASSLSDSSYNEQFF.

The chain uses TRBV7-3 and TRBJ1-3; no clear D gene. The germline CDR1 and CDR2 sequences are SGHTA and FQGTGA. This CDR3 spans 13 amino acids. V was trimmed by 5 bases and J by 0 bases, leaving 5 bases between them. In nucleotides, the CDR3 is TGTGCCAGCAGCCCAGACTCTGGAAACACCATATATTTT. Encoded protein: CASSPDSGNTIYF.

This rearrangement joins TRBV9 to TRBJ2-7; D is ambiguous. V gave up 4 bases and J gave up 1 base, with 12 bases separating them. CDR1 is SGDLS and CDR2 is YYNGEE in the germline V gene. This CDR3 is 14 amino acids long. In DNA form, the CDR3 reads TGTGCCAGCAGCCCTAACTCTATTTCCTACGAGCAGTACTTC. This encodes CASSPNSISYEQYF.